This note documents a single TCR beta chain sequence. Its antigen target is currently unknown. Per-nucleotide qualities are absent, and no much larger clonotype sits a single base away. The source of the sample is a study of T cell changes during pregnancy in multiple sclerosis (dated by TCRdb to about 2019). Study-level background: The study examined how the T cell repertoire changed over the course of pregnancy in women with multiple sclerosis.

Library preparation used the immunoSEQ multiplex PCR assay. Entries here come from immuneACCESS through TCRdb and include only in-frame sequences with V and J called. Some clones fail to appear in such tables; in the studies checked, an unresolved V gene covers under half of the shortfall, and the cause of the remainder is unknown. The sample contains roughly 46,000 clones, over 90% of them found a single time. Together, the top ten hold roughly 2.1% of the sample. The source material was peripheral blood, sampled in the third trimester of pregnancy. The receptor was isolated from a female donor with multiple sclerosis, enrolled in a pregnancy study.

The sequence in DNA is TGTGCCAGCAGCTTAGCAGCGGGAGTCTACAATGAGCAGTTCTTC. It is translated as CASSLAAGVYNEQFF. This receptor chain uses TRBV11-2 and TRBJ2-1; 8 of the junction bases match TRBD2. Trimming leaves V shorter by 1 base and J shorter by 3 bases, with the junction holding 2 bases beyond the gene matches. The germline V gene specifies SGHAT as CDR1 and FQNNGV as CDR2. The CDR3 starts with the cysteine, ends with the phenylalanine, and has 15 residues. The sequence is cut down to CDR3 DNA, 45 bases in frame from base 1.